These 21 T cell receptor beta chains came from one sample sequenced in a study of graft-versus-host responses after intestinal transplantation. These TCRs' antigens remain unknown. Generated by immunoSEQ multiplex PCR, the TCRdb table keeps only in-frame clones and is missing some. The sample yields over 80,000 clones, 75% to 95% seen once. Material: unstimulated CD4+ T cells sorted from spleen or lymph node cells, obtained before transplant. These receptors came from a human donor who was the organ donor for an intestinal transplant.

The rearrangement uses TRBV4-2 and TRBJ2-1, with TRBD2 matching over 8 bases. From germline, CDR1 is LGHNA and CDR2 YNFKEQ. Trimming removed 1 base from V and 2 bases from J; junction bases left unmatched: 4. The CDR3 totals 16 residues. The CDR3 sequence is CASSQGAAGAYNEQFF. CDR3 in DNA: TGTGCCAGCAGCCAAGGGGCAGCGGGGGCCTACAATGAGCAGTTCTTC.

The V gene is TRBV5-4, the J gene TRBJ2-5; unclear D gene. The CDR3 is 12 residues long. Trimming pared 3 bases from V and 0 bases from J, leaving 3 bases between. Germline CDR1 and CDR2: SGHNT and YYREEE (reference sequence). Here the CDR3 reads CASSSNQETQYF. The CDR3 nucleotides are TGTGCCAGCAGCTCCAACCAAGAGACCCAGTACTTC.

V usage is TRBV4-3 and J usage is TRBJ2-7, with 9 bases identical to TRBD1. Germline V gene lookup returns CDR1 LGHNA and CDR2 YSLEER. V lost 2 bases, J lost 3 bases, and 2 bases stayed unmatched. This CDR3 has 14 residues. CDR3 in amino acids: CASSQRTGVYEQYF. The DNA for the CDR3 is TGCGCCAGCAGCCAACGGACAGGGGTCTACGAGCAGTACTTC.

The chain carries TRBV28 and TRBJ2-7; the match to TRBD2 covers 8 bases. J gave up 5 bases and V 6 bases, and 9 bases lay outside the gene matches. This CDR3 region has 14 residues. CDR1 MDHEN and CDR2 SYDVKM come from the germline V gene. Here the CDR3 DNA reads TGTGCCAGCAGCCGGGGGGGCCTTCGCGACGAGCAGTACTTC. Its protein product is CASSRGGLRDEQYF.

The rearrangement uses TRBV9 and TRBJ1-4; the D is unclear. CDR3 length equals 14 residues. V lost 0 bases and J lost 8, with 11 bases in between. Looked up from germline, CDR1 is SGDLS and CDR2 is YYNGEE. CDR3 coding DNA: TGTGCCAGCAGCGTAGCGGGGAGAGGGGAAAAACTGTTTTTT. Its translation is CASSVAGRGEKLFF.

This chain uses TRBV27 with TRBJ1-6; D might be TRBD1 (6 bases). The V gene lost 6 bases and the J gene lost 2 bases, with 11 bases spanning the gap. The CDR3 totals 15 residues. Germline V CDR1 and CDR2: MNHEY, SMNVEV (reference sequence). The CDR3 loop reads CASSSRTAYNSPLHF. The CDR3, as DNA: TGTGCCAGCAGCTCCCGGACAGCCTATAATTCACCCCTCCACTTT.

The chain has TRBV19 and TRBJ1-2; the D is unclear. This CDR3 is built from 15 residues. Trimming took off 1 base at V and 2 bases at J, with 11 bases between the two ends. Germline V lookup: CDR1 LNHDA, CDR2 SQIVND (reference sequence). CDR3 coding DNA: TGTGCCAGTAGTATAGTTTCAGCGATCAACTATGGCTACACCTTC. Translating gives CASSIVSAINYGYTF.

The chain links TRBV4-2 to TRBJ1-1; maybe TRBD1 (6 bases). Germline V gene lookup returns CDR1 LGHNA and CDR2 YNFKEQ. V was cut by 0 bases and J by 0 bases, with 8 bases left in between. The CDR3 loop spans 15 amino acids. CDR3 DNA sequence: TGTGCCAGCAGCCAAGATGGGACATTGAACACTGAAGCTTTCTTT. Translated: CASSQDGTLNTEAFF.

This chain uses TRBV5-1 with TRBJ2-1, with D possibly matching TRBD2 (5 bases). The CDR3 consists of 13 residues. Deletions cut 1 base from V and 6 bases from J, with 8 bases between. Germline CDR1 SGHRS, CDR2 YFSETQ. CDR3 loop: CASSLTRANEQFF. Here the CDR3 DNA reads TGCGCCAGCAGCTTGACTAGGGCCAATGAGCAGTTCTTC.

The rearrangement uses TRBV5-4 and TRBJ2-1, with D possibly being TRBD2 (6 bases). The CDR3 loop spans 14 amino acids. Germline lookup yields CDR1 SGHNT and CDR2 YYREEE (reference sequence). V dropped 2 bases and J dropped 7 bases, with 13 bases sitting between them. CDR3 in amino acids: CASSLSSRENEQFF. CDR3 DNA sequence: TGTGCCAGCAGCTTAAGTTCTCGGGAGAATGAGCAGTTCTTC.

The chain recombines TRBV27 with TRBJ2-6; D unclear. V lost 10 bases and J lost 0, with 10 bases in between. Germline CDR1 and CDR2: MNHEY and SMNVEV (reference sequence). The CDR3 length is 14 residues. The CDR3 DNA reads as TGTGCCACCGGTCGTGTCTCTGGGGCCAACGTCCTGACTTTC. Its protein is CATGRVSGANVLTF.

The V gene is TRBV5-1, the J gene TRBJ1-2; D is unclear. The CDR3 covers 8 residues. Trimming removed 7 bases from V and 8 bases from J, with 3 bases in between. From germline, CDR1 is SGHRS and CDR2 YFSETQ. The CDR3 nucleotides are TGCGCCAGCCGGGGCTACACCTTC. Residues: CASRGYTF.

The rearrangement uses TRBV27 and TRBJ1-2, with D maybe TRBD1 (5 bases). This CDR3 is 14 amino acids long. The V end lost 2 bases, the J end lost 4 bases, and 11 bases lay between the germline ends. Germline values: CDR1 MNHEY, CDR2 SMNVEV (reference sequence). The CDR3 region is CASSLDGHAYGYTF. CDR3 coding DNA: TGTGCCAGCAGTTTAGACGGACACGCCTATGGCTACACCTTC.

The chain uses TRBV27 and TRBJ1-2; 11 nucleotides line up with TRBD1. The CDR3 has 14 amino acids. The V gene end was trimmed by 4 bases and the J gene end by 5 bases; junction bases not matched to a gene: 3. Germline CDR1 and CDR2: MNHEY and SMNVEV (reference sequence). The CDR3 sequence is CASSWTGGWYGYTF. The CDR3 nucleotides are TGTGCCAGCAGTTGGACAGGGGGCTGGTATGGCTACACCTTC.

V and J are TRBV6-1 and TRBJ2-7, with D maybe TRBD2 (6 bases). Germline CDR1 is MNHNS and CDR2 is SASEGT. The length of the CDR3 is 15 residues. Trimming stripped 4 bases from V and 7 bases from J, with 20 bases between. The CDR3 protein is CASSAEGLKLREQYF. The CDR3 region has the DNA TGTGCCAGCAGTGCAGAGGGACTTAAGCTACGGGAGCAGTACTTC.

The chain uses TRBV7-2 and TRBJ1-6, with D maybe TRBD1 (6 bases). Germline V gene sequence: CDR1 SGHTA, CDR2 FQGNSA. The CDR3 runs to 14 residues. V dropped 5 bases and J dropped 8 bases, with 13 bases sitting between them. CDR3 DNA sequence: TGTGCCAGCAGCCAGGGACAAGGGGATTCACCCCTCCACTTT. Its protein product is CASSQGQGDSPLHF. The whole variable domain, filled in from reference TRBV7-2 and TRBJ1-6, reads GAGVSQSPSNKVTEKGKDVELRCDPISGHTALYWYRQSLGQGLEFLIYFQGNSAPDKSGLPSDRFSAERTGGSVSTLTIQRTQQEDSAVYLCASSQGQGDSPLHFGNGTRLTVT.

This chain links TRBV4-1 with TRBJ1-2; possibly TRBD1 for D (5 bases). Trimming shortened V by 1 base and J by 2 bases, and 11 bases separated the two germline ends. Germline CDR1 is MGHRA and CDR2 is YSYEKL. The CDR3 spans 15 residues. The DNA of the CDR3 is TGCGCCAGCAGCCAAGGTGGAGGGGACAACTATGGCTACACCTTC. Amino acid sequence: CASSQGGGDNYGYTF.

The CDR3 region has the DNA TGTGCCAGCTCACGGGACAGGGTTGAAGCTTTCTTT. Its protein is CASSRDRVEAFF. The rearrangement uses TRBV18 and TRBJ1-1, with 9 nucleotides matching TRBD1. The CDR3 consists of 12 residues. J was trimmed by 7 bases and V by 4 bases; bases with no gene match: 1. The germline V gene encodes CDR1 KGHSH and CDR2 LQKENI.

This rearrangement joins TRBV7-9 to TRBJ2-1, with unresolved D. The germline gives CDR1 SEHNR, CDR2 FQNEAQ (reference sequence). The V end lost 5 bases, the J end lost 12 bases, and 20 bases lay between the germline ends. The CDR3 has 14 amino acids. DNA of the CDR3: TGTGCCAGCAGCCCCCAACGGTCCCCCACTTGGCAGTTCTTC. Amino acid sequence: CASSPQRSPTWQFF.

The chain recombines TRBV6-1 with TRBJ2-2, with D possibly being TRBD1 (6 bases). This CDR3 has 12 residues. Per the germline V gene, CDR1 is MNHNS and CDR2 is SASEGT. Between the trimmed V and J ends, which lost 8 bases and 7 bases, there was a span of 11 bases. The CDR3 loop is CASGSGVGELFF. CDR3 DNA sequence: TGTGCCAGCGGTTCAGGGGTCGGGGAGCTGTTTTTT.

The rearrangement joins TRBV11-2 to TRBJ1-1; 8 bases fit TRBD1. This CDR3 is built from 16 residues. Germline CDR1 and CDR2: SGHAT and FQNNGV. With 5 bases clipped from V and 3 bases from J, the junction kept 11 bases outside the gene matches. CDR3 coding DNA: TGTGCCAGCAGCCCGTCCCAGACAGGGGTTCACACTGAAGCTTTCTTT. Its protein product is CASSPSQTGVHTEAFF.